The present T cell receptor (beta chain) was sequenced within a study of blood T cells in healthy people across ages. Points from the study as a whole: With naive T cell percentage, TCR beta diversity showed a strong correlation. Naive CD4+ cell counts and diversity both ran higher in long-lived than in aged donors.

The V and J ends lost 7 bases and 4 bases respectively, with 18 bases between them. CDR1 is SQVTM and CDR2 is ANQGSEA in the germline V gene. The CDR3 is made up of 14 amino acids. Each of the donors had 9 to 10 milliliters of peripheral blood drawn into EDTA-treated Vacutainer tubes. For the second PCR, which ran for roughly 7 to 11 cycles, a sample-barcoded 5' primer and a J-beta primer mix were used. A tag from a template-switch adaptor with 12 random nucleotides marked each cDNA molecule. In TCRdb, the 5' RACE reads were re-called with MiXCR into one record per CDR3 protein. Here the sample spans some 1.4 million distinct CDR3 sequences, around 42% being singletons. Details on this clonotype: What it binds is unknown.

The source of this sequence is a woman under 30 in good health. Sequenced material: blood. V gene TRBV29-1 combines with J gene TRBJ2-3; D might be TRBD1 (6 bases). The CDR3 nucleotides read TGCAGCGGTCAGGGGACCAGGGGCCCAGATACGCAGTATTTT. Translating it yields CSGQGTRGPDTQYF.